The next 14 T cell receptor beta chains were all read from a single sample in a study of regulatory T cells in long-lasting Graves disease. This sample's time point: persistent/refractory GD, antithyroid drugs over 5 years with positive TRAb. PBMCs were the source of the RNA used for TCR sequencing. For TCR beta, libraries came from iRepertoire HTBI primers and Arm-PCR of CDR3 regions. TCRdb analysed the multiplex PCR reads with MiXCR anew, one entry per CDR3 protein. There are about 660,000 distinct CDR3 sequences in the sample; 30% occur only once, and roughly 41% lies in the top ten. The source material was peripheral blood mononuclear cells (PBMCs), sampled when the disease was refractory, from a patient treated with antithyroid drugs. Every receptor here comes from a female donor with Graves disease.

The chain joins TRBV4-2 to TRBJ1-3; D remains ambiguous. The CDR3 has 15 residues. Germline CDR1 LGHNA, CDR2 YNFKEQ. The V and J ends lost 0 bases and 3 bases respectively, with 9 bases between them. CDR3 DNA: TGTGCCAGCAGCCAAGATGCGAGGAATGGAAACACCATATATTTT. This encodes CASSQDARNGNTIYF.

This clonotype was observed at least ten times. CDR3 in amino acids: CASSVAGDAGGGYNEQFF. The CDR3, as DNA: TGTGCCAGCAGCGTAGCTGGGGACGCGGGAGGCGGTTACAATGAGCAGTTCTTC. The V and J genes are TRBV9 and TRBJ2-1, with 8 bases matching TRBD2. This CDR3 region has 18 residues. After removal of 0 bases from V and 4 bases from J, the junction contained 12 bases not matched to a gene. Germline V CDR1 and CDR2: SGDLS, YYNGEE.

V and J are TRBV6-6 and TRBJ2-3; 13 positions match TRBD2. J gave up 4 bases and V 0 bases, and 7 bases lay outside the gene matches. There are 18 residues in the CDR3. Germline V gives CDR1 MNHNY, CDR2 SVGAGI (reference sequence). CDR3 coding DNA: TGTGCCAGCAGTTACTCGCCGGGACTAGCGGGAAGAGCAGATACGCAGTATTTT. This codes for CASSYSPGLAGRADTQYF.

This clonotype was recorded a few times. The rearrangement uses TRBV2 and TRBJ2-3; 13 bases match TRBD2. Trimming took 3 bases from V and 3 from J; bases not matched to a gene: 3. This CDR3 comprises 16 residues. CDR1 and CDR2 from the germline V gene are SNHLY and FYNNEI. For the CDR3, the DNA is TGTGCCAGCAGTGATGGGACTAGCGGGAATACAGATACGCAGTATTTT. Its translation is CASSDGTSGNTDTQYF.

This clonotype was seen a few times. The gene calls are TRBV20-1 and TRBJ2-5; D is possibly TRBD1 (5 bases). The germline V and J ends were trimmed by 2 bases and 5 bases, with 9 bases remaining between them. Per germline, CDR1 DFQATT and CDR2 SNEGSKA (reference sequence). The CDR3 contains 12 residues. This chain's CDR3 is CSARRGPETQYF. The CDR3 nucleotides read TGCAGTGCTAGAAGGGGCCCGGAGACCCAGTACTTC.

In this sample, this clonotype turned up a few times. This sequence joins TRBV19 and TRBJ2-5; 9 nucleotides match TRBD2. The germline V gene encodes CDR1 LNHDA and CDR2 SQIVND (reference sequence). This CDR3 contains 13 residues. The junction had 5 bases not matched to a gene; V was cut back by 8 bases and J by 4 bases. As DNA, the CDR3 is TGTGCCAGTGTGGGCGGGAGGGTAGAGACCCAGTACTTC. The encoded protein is CASVGGRVETQYF.

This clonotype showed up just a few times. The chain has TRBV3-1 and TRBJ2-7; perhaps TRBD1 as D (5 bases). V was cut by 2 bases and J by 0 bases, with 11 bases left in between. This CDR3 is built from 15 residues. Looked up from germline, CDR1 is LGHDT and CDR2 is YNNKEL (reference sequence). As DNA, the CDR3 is TGTGCCAGCAGCCAATTAGGGGCTAGCTCCTACGAGCAGTACTTC. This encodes CASSQLGASSYEQYF.

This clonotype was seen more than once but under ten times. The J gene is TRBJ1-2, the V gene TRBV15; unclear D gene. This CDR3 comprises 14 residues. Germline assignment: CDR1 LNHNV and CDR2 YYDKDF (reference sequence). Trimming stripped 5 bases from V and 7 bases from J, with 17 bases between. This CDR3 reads CATSGDLTEGGYTF. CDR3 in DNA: TGTGCCACCAGCGGCGATCTGACGGAGGGTGGCTACACCTTC.

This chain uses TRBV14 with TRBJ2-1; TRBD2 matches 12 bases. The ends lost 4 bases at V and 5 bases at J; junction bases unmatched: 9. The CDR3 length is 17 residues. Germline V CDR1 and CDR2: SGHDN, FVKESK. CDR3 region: CASSLNWGTSGHNEQFF. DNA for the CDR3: TGTGCCAGCAGCCTAAATTGGGGGACTAGCGGGCACAATGAGCAGTTCTTC. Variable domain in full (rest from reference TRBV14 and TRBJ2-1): EAGVTQFPSHSVIEKGQTVTLRCDPISGHDNLYWYRRVMGKEIKFLLHFVKESKQDESGMPNNRFLAERTGGTYSTLKVQPAELEDSGVYFCASSLNWGTSGHNEQFFGPGTRLTVL.

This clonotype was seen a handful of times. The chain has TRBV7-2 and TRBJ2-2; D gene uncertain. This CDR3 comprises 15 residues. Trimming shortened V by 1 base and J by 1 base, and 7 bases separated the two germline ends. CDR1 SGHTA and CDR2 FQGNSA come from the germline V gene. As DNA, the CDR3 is TGTGCCAGCAGCTTAGGGCACGGGAACACCGGGGAGCTGTTTTTT. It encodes CASSLGHGNTGELFF.

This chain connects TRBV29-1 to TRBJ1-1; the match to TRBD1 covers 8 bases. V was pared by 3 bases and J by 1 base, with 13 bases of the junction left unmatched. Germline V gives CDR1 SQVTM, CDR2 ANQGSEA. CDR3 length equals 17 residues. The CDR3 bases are TGCAGCGTTGACGGTGGGCAGGGGGCATTTAGGAACACTGAAGCTTTCTTT. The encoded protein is CSVDGGQGAFRNTEAFF. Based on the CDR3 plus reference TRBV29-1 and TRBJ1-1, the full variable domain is SAVISQKPSRDICQRGTSLTIQCQVDSQVTMMFWYRQQPGQSLTLIATANQGSEATYESGFVIDKFPISRPNLTFSTLTVSNMSPEDSSIYLCSVDGGQGAFRNTEAFFGQGTRLTVV.

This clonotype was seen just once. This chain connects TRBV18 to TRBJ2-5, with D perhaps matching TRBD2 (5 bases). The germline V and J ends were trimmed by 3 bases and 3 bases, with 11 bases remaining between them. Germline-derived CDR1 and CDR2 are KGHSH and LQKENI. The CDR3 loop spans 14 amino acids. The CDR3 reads CASSPDFGEETQYF. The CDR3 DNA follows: TGTGCCAGCTCACCGGACTTCGGGGAAGAGACCCAGTACTTC.

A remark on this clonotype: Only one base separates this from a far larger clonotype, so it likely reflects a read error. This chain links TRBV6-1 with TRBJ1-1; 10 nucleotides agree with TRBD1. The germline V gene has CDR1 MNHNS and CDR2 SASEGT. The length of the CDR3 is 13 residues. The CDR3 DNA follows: TGTGCCAGCAGGGACAGGGGGAACACTGAAGCTTCCTTT. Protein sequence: CASRDRGNTEASF.

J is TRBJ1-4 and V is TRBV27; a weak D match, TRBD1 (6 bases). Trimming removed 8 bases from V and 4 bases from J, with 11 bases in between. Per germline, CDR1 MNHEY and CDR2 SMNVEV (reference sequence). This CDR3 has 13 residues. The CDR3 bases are TGTGCCAGCGGAGGAGGGGGTAATGAAAAACTGTTTTTT. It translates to CASGGGGNEKLFF.